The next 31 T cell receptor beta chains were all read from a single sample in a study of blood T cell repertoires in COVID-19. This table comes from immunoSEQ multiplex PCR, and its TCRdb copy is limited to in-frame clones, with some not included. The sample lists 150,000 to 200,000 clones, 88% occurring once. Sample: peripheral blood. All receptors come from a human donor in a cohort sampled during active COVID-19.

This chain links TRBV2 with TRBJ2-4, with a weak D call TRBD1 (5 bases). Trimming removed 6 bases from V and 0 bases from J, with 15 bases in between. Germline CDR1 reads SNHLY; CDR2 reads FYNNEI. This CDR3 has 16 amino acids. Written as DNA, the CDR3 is TGTGCCAGCAGGTTCCAGGGTGAAGGAGCCAAAAACATTCAGTACTTC. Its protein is CASRFQGEGAKNIQYF.

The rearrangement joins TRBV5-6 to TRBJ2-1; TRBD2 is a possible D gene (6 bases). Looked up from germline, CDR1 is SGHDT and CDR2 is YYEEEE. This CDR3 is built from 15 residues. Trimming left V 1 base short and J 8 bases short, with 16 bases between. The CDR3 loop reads CASSLLDGPGDEQFF. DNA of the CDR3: TGTGCCAGCAGCTTGCTGGACGGCCCGGGAGATGAGCAGTTCTTC.

The DNA of the CDR3 is TGTGCCAGCAGATGGGGGGACACCGGGGAGCTGTTTTTT. Translating gives CASRWGDTGELFF. This chain connects TRBV2 to TRBJ2-2; TRBD2 might be the D (6 bases). Trimming pared 6 bases from V and 3 bases from J, leaving 8 bases between. CDR3 size: 13 residues. Germline V CDR1 and CDR2: SNHLY, FYNNEI.

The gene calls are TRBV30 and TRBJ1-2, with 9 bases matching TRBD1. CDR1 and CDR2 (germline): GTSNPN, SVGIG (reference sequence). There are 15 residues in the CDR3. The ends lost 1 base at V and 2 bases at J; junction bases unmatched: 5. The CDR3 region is CAWSGDRGKNYGYTF. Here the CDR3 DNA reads TGTGCCTGGAGTGGCGACAGGGGGAAGAACTATGGCTACACCTTC.

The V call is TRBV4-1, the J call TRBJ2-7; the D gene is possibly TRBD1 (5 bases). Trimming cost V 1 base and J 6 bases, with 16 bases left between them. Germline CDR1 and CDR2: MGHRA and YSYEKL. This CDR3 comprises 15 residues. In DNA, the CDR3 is TGCGCCAGCAGCCAAGTCTTCGGGCAGGGTAGCGAGCAGTACTTC. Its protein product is CASSQVFGQGSEQYF.

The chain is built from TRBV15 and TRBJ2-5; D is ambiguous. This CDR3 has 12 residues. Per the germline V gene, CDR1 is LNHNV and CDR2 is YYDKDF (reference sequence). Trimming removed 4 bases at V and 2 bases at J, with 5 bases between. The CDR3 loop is CATSKQQETQYF. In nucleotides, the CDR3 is TGTGCCACCAGCAAACAGCAAGAGACCCAGTACTTC. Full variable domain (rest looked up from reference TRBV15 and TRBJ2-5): DAMVIQNPRYQVTQFGKPVTLSCSQTLNHNVMYWYQQKSSQAPKLLFHYYDKDFNNEADTPDNFQSRRPNTSFCFLDIRSPGLGDTAMYLCATSKQQETQYFGPGTRLLVL.

As DNA, the CDR3 is TGCGCCAGCAGCCAGACAGGAAGGGCTAGCGGGATTCGGTACCCCTACGAGCAGTACTTC. Its translation: CASSQTGRASGIRYPYEQYF. The rearrangement joins TRBV4-1 to TRBJ2-7, with 9 positions matching TRBD2. The germline V gene encodes CDR1 MGHRA and CDR2 YSYEKL. V shed 3 bases and J 2 bases; nucleotides not matched to a gene: 20. The CDR3 runs to 20 residues.

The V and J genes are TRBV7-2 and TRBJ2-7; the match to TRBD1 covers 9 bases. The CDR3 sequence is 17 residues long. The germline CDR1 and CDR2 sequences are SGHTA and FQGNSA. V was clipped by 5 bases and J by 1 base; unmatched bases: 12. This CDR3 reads CASSLQFSGTGSYEQYF. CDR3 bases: TGTGCCAGCAGCCTCCAGTTTTCCGGGACAGGGTCCTACGAGCAGTACTTC.

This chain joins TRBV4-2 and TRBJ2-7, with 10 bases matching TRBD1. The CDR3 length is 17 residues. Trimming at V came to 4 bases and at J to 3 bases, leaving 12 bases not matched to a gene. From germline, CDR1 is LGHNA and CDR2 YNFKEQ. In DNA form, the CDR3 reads TGTGCCAGCAGCCGTATGACCGGGACAGGGGTTAACTACGAGCAGTACTTC. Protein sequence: CASSRMTGTGVNYEQYF.

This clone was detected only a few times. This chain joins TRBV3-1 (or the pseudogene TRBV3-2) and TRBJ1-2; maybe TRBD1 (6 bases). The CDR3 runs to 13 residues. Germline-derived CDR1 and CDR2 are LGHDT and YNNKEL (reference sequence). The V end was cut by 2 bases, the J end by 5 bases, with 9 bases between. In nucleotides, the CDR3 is TGTGCCAGCAGCCAAACAGGGTTATATGGCTACACCTTC. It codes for CASSQTGLYGYTF.

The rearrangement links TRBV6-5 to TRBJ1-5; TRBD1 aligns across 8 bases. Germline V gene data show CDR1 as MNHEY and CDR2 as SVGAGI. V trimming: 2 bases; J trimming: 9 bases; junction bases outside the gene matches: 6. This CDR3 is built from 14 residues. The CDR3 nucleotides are TGTGCCAGCAGTTACGGACAGGGCAATTGGCCCCAGCATTTT. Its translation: CASSYGQGNWPQHF.

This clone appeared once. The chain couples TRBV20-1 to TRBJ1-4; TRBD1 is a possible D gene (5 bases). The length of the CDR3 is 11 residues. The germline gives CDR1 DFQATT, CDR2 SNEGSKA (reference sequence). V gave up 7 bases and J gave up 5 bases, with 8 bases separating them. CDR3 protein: CSGGGNEKLFF. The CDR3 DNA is TGCAGTGGGGGGGGAAATGAAAAACTGTTTTTT.

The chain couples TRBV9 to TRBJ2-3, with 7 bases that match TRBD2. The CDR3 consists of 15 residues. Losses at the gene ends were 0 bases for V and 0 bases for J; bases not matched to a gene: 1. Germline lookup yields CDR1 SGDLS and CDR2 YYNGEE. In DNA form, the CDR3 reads TGTGCCAGCAGCGTAGGCGGGAGAAGCACAGATACGCAGTATTTT. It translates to CASSVGGRSTDTQYF.

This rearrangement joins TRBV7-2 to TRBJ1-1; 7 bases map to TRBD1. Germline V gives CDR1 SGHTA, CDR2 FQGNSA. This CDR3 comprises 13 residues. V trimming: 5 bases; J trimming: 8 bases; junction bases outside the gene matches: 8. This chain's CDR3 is CASSATGFGEAFF. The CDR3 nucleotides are TGTGCCAGCAGCGCGACAGGGTTCGGAGAAGCTTTCTTT.

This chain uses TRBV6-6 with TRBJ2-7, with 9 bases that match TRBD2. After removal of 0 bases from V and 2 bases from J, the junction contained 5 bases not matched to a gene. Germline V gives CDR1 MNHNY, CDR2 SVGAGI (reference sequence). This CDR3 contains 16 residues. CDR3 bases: TGTGCCAGCAGTTACTCGGTTGCGGGAGGGGCCTACGAGCAGTACTTC. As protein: CASSYSVAGGAYEQYF.

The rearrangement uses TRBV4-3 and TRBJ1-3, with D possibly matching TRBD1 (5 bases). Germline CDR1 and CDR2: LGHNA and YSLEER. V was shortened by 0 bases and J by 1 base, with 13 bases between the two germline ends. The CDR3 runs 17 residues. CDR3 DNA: TGCGCCAGCAGCCAAGATAACCAGGGATGGTCTGGAAACACCATATATTTT. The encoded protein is CASSQDNQGWSGNTIYF.

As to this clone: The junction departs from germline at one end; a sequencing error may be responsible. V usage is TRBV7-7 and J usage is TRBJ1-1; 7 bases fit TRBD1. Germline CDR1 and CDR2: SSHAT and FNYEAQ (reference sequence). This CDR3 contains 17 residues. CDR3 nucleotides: TGTGCTAGCAGTCTTTGTAGCACAGGGGAGATGAACACTGAAGCTTTCTTT. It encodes CASSLCSTGEMNTEAFF.

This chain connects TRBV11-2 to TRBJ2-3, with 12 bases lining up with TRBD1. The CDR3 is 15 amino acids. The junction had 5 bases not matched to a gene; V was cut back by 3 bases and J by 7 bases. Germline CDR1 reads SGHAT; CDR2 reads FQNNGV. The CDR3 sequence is CASSLGQGARNTQYF. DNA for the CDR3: TGTGCCAGCAGCTTGGGACAGGGGGCTCGGAATACGCAGTATTTT. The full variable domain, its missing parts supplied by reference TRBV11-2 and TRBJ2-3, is EAGVAQSPRYKIIEKRQSVAFWCNPISGHATLYWYQQILGQGPKLLIQFQNNGVVDDSQLPKDRFSAERLKGVDSTLKIQPAKLEDSAVYLCASSLGQGARNTQYFGPGTRLTVL.

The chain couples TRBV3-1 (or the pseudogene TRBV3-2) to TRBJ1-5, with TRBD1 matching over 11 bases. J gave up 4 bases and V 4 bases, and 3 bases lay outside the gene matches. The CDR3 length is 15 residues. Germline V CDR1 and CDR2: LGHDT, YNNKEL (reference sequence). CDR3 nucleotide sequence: TGTGCCAGCAGCCGGACAGGGGGCTGGAATCAGCCCCAGCATTTT. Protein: CASSRTGGWNQPQHF.

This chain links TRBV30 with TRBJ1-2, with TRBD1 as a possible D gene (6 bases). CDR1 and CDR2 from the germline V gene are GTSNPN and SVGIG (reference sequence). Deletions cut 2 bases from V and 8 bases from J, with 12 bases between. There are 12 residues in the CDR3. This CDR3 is CAWSWQGKGYTF. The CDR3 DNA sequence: TGTGCCTGGAGTTGGCAGGGGAAGGGCTACACCTTC.

The CDR3 protein is CASTPPGRLEQYF. The DNA for the CDR3 is TGTGCCAGCACCCCCCCGGGGAGGCTCGAGCAGTACTTC. This chain connects TRBV6-5 to TRBJ2-7; TRBD2 is a possible D gene (6 bases). Germline CDR1 is MNHEY and CDR2 is SVGAGI. CDR3 length: 13 residues. The ends were cut back, 7 bases at V and 6 bases at J, with 16 bases in the middle.

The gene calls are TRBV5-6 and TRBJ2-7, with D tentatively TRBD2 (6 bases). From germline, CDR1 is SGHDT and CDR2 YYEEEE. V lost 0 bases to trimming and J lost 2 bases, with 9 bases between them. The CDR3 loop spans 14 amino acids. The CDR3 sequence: CASSLAGDPYEQYF. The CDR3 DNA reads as TGTGCCAGCAGCTTGGCGGGGGATCCCTACGAGCAGTACTTC.

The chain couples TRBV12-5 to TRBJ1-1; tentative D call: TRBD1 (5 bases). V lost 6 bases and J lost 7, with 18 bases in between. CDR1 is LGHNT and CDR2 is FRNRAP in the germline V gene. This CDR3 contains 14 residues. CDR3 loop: CASGLRIGGNEAFF. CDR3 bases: TGTGCTAGTGGACTTCGAATTGGGGGGAATGAAGCTTTCTTT.

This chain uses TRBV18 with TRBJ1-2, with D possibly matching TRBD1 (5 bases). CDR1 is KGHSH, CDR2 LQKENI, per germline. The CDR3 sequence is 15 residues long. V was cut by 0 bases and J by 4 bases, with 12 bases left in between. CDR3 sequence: CASSPPTGVSYGYTF. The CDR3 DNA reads TGTGCCAGCTCACCACCCACAGGAGTTTCCTATGGCTACACCTTC.

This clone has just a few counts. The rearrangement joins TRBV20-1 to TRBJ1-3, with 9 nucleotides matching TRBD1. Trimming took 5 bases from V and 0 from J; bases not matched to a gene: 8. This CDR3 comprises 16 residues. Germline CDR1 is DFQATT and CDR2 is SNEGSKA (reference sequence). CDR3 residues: CSARARDRDSGNTIYF. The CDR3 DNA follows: TGCAGTGCTCGTGCCCGGGACAGGGACTCTGGAAACACCATATATTTT.

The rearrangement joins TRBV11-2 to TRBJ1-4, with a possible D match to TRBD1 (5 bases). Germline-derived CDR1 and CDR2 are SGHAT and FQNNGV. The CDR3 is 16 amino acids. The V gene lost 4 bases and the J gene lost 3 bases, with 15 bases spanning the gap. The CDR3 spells CASSSVFGDSNEKLFF. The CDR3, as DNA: TGTGCCAGCAGCTCCGTATTTGGGGACTCTAATGAAAAACTGTTTTTT.

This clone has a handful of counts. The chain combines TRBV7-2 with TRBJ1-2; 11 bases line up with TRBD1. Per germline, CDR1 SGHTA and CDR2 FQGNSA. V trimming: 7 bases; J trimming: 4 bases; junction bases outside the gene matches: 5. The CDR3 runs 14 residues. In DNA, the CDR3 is TGTGCCAGCACCACGGACAGGGGGCCCTATGGCTACACCTTC. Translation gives CASTTDRGPYGYTF. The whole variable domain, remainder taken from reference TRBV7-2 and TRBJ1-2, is GAGVSQSPSNKVTEKGKDVELRCDPISGHTALYWYRQSLGQGLEFLIYFQGNSAPDKSGLPSDRFSAERTGGSVSTLTIQRTQQEDSAVYLCASTTDRGPYGYTFGSGTRLTVV.

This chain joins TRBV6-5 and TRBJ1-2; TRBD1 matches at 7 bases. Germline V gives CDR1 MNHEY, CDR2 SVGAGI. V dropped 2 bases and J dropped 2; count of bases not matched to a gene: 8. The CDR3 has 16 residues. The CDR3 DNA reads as TGTGCCAGCAGTTACGCATTCGGGACAGACAACTATGGCTACACCTTC. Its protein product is CASSYAFGTDNYGYTF.

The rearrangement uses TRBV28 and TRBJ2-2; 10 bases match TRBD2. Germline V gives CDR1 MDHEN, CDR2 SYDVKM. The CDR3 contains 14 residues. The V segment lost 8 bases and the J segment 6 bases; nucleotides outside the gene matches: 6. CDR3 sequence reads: CASSPSGRAGELFF. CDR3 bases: TGTGCCAGCTCGCCCAGCGGGAGGGCCGGGGAGCTGTTTTTT.

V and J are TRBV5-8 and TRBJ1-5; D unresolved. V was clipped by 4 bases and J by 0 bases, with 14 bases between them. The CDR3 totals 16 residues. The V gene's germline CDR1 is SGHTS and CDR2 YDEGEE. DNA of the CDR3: TGTGCCAGCAGCCTCGGTGGAGGCTATAGCAATCAGCCCCAGCATTTT. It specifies CASSLGGGYSNQPQHF.

The CDR3 protein is CASSLTPAGPYEQYF. For the CDR3, the DNA is TGTGCCAGCAGCTTAACTCCAGCGGGACCCTACGAGCAGTACTTC. V usage is TRBV7-2 and J usage is TRBJ2-7; 7 bases are shared with TRBD2. CDR1 SGHTA and CDR2 FQGNSA come from the germline V gene. This CDR3 spans 15 amino acids. The ends lost 2 bases at V and 2 bases at J; junction bases unmatched: 6.